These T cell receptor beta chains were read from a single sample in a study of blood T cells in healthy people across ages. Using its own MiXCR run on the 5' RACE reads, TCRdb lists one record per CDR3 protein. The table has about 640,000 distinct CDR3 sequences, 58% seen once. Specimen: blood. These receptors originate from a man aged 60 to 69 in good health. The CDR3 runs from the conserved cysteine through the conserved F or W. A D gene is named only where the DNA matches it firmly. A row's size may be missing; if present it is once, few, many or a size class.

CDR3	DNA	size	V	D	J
CASSESGLNEQFF	TGCGCCAGCAGTGAGTCAGGGTTGAATGAGCAGTTCTTC	NA	TRBV10-1	NA	TRBJ2-1
CASSSSQGFGTEAFF	TGTGCCAGCTCATCGTCACAGGGGTTTGGTACTGAAGCTTTCTTT	NA	TRBV18	TRBD1	TRBJ1-1
CASSQDEFTDTQYF	TGTGCCAGCAGCCAAGACGAATTCACAGATACGCAGTATTTT	NA	TRBV3-1	NA	TRBJ2-3
CASTGTGAYNEQFF	TGTGCCAGCACTGGGACAGGGGCCTACAATGAGCAGTTCTTC	NA	TRBV6-1	TRBD1	TRBJ2-1
CASSRPGDIQYF	TGTGCCAGCAGTCGTCCTGGGGACATTCAGTACTTC	NA	TRBV12-3/TRBV12-4	NA	TRBJ2-4
CASSWTSGGGTKNIQYF	TGCGCCAGCAGCTGGACTAGCGGGGGGGGAACCAAAAACATTCAGTACTTC	NA	TRBV5-1	TRBD2	TRBJ2-4
CSARVRGIDYGYTF	TGCAGTGCTAGAGTTAGGGGGATTGACTATGGCTACACCTTC	NA	TRBV20-1	NA	TRBJ1-2
CASSYRDPLGYGYTF	TGTGCCAGCAGCTACCGGGACCCCTTAGGGTATGGCTACACCTTC	NA	TRBV7-9	NA	TRBJ1-2
CASSPGGGVYQETQYF	TGTGCCAGCAGCCCCGGTGGGGGGGTGTACCAAGAGACCCAGTACTTC	NA	TRBV11-2	TRBD2	TRBJ2-5
CASSFRDLFNQPQHF	TGTGCCAGCAGTTTTAGGGACCTTTTCAATCAGCCCCAGCATTTT	NA	TRBV28	NA	TRBJ1-5
CASSSRFGTQYF	TGTGCCAGCAGCTCTAGATTCGGGACCCAGTACTTC	NA	TRBV7-9	NA	TRBJ2-5
CASSQMGQGETQYF	TGTGCCAGCAGCCAAATGGGCCAGGGAGAGACCCAGTACTTC	few	TRBV3-1	NA	TRBJ2-5
CASSYGPREIQYF	TGTGCCAGCAGTTACGGACCCCGGGAGATTCAGTACTTC	NA	TRBV6-5	NA	TRBJ2-4
CASRSNIAQHF	TGTGCCAGCAGATCGAATATAGCCCAGCATTTT	few	TRBV28	NA	TRBJ1-5
CAFSVLGTGGNEQFF	TGTGCCTTCAGTGTTCTGGGGACAGGGGGGAATGAGCAGTTCTTC	NA	TRBV10-3	TRBD1	TRBJ2-1
CASSPRTGAYQETQYF	TGTGCCAGCAGTCCCCGGACAGGGGCGTACCAAGAGACCCAGTACTTC	many	TRBV6-1	TRBD1	TRBJ2-5
CSARSPETSYEQYF	TGCAGTGCTAGATCCCCCGAAACCTCCTACGAGCAGTACTTC	NA	TRBV20-1	NA	TRBJ2-7
CAIRGDSSGYGYTF	TGTGCCATCAGAGGGGACAGCTCGGGCTATGGCTACACCTTC	NA	TRBV10-3	TRBD1	TRBJ1-2
CSADRGQGVTEAFF	TGCAGCGCCGACAGGGGCCAAGGGGTTACTGAAGCTTTCTTT	once	TRBV29-1	TRBD1	TRBJ1-1
CASSLYPTGDYGYTF	TGTGCCAGCAGTTTGTACCCGACAGGAGACTATGGCTACACCTTC	NA	TRBV6-5	NA	TRBJ1-2
CASSLGAGWTDTQYF	TGTGCCAGCAGCTTAGGGGCGGGGTGGACAGATACGCAGTATTTT	NA	TRBV7-2	NA	TRBJ2-3
CASELGASQETQYF	TGTGCCAGCGAGCTGGGGGCTTCCCAAGAGACCCAGTACTTC	NA	TRBV6-1	NA	TRBJ2-5
CASSLSPARNEQYF	TGTGCCAGCAGCTTATCCCCAGCAAGGAACGAGCAGTACTTC	NA	TRBV7-9	NA	TRBJ2-7
CSVAQDTDTQYF	TGCAGCGTTGCACAGGACACAGATACGCAGTATTTT	NA	TRBV29-1	NA	TRBJ2-3
CASSPQAGDTYNEQFF	TGTGCCAGCAGCCCACAGGCGGGGGACACCTACAATGAGCAGTTCTTC	few	TRBV7-2	NA	TRBJ2-1
CASSLTGPPEHYGYTF	TGTGCCAGCAGCTTAACCGGACCTCCGGAGCACTATGGCTACACCTTC	NA	TRBV7-3	NA	TRBJ1-2
CTSSLDPSDYEQYF	TGCACCAGCAGCTTGGACCCCTCCGACTACGAGCAGTACTTC	NA	TRBV5-1	NA	TRBJ2-7
CASSFKVDSNQPQHF	TGTGCCAGCAGCTTTAAAGTAGATAGCAATCAGCCCCAGCATTTT	many	TRBV7-2	NA	TRBJ1-5